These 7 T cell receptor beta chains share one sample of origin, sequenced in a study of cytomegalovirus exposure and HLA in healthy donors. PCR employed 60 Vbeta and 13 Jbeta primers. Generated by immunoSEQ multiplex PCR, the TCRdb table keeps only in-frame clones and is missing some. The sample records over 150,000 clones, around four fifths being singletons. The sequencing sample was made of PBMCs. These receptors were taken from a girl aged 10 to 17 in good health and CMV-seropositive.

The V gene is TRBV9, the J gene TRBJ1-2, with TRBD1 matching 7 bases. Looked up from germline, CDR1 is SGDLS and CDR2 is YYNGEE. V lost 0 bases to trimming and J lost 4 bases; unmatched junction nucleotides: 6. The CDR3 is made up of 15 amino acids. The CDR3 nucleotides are TGTGCCAGCAGCGTAGTAGGGACAGAAGGCTATGGCTACACCTTC. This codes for CASSVVGTEGYGYTF.

In DNA, the CDR3 is TGTGCCAGCAGCTTAGTTCAGGGGAACACCGGGGAGCTGTTTTTT. Its translation is CASSLVQGNTGELFF. The chain employs TRBV7-8 and TRBJ2-2, with D perhaps matching TRBD1 (5 bases). The CDR3 has 15 residues. Germline V gives CDR1 SGHVS, CDR2 FQNEAQ. V was cut by 1 base and J by 1 base, with 7 bases left in between.

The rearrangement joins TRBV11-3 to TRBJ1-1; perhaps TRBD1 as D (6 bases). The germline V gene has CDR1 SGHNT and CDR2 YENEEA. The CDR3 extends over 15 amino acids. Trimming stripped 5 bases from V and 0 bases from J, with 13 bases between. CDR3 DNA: TGTGCCAGCAGCGCGAGGACAGACATGAACACTGAAGCTTTCTTT. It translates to CASSARTDMNTEAFF.

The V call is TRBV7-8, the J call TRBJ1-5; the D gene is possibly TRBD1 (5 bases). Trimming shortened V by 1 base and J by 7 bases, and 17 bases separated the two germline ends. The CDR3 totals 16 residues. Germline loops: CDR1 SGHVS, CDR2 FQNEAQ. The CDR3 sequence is CASSLVRGQVKQPQHF. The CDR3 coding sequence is TGTGCCAGCAGCTTAGTCCGTGGACAAGTCAAGCAGCCCCAGCATTTT.

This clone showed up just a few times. This chain's CDR3 is CASSRGGDNEQFF. The CDR3 DNA sequence: TGCGCCAGCAGCCGCGGGGGGGACAATGAGCAGTTCTTC. The gene calls are TRBV10-1 and TRBJ2-1; 9 bases align to TRBD2. Trimming at V came to 6 bases and at J to 5 bases, leaving 2 bases not matched to a gene. The CDR3 spans 13 residues. Germline values: CDR1 WNHNN, CDR2 SYGVQD (reference sequence).

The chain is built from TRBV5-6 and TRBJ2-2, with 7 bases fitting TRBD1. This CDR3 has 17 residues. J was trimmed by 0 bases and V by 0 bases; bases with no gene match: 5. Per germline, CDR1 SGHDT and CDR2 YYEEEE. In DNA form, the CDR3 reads TGTGCCAGCAGCTTGGGACACAGGGGCCCGAACACCGGGGAGCTGTTTTTT. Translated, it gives CASSLGHRGPNTGELFF.

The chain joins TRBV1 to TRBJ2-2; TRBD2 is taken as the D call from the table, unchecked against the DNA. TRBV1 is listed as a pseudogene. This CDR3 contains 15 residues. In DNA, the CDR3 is TGCACCAGCCGACTAAAGCCAACGAACACCGGGGAGCTGTTTTTT. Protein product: CTSRLKPTNTGELFF.